The 30 T cell receptor beta chains reported below all come from one sample, sequenced in a study of blood T cells in healthy people across ages. Sample-barcoded 5' priming and a J-beta primer mix drove a second PCR of about 7 to 11 cycles. TCRdb itself ran the 5' RACE reads through MiXCR, one entry per CDR3 protein. The sample lists about 800,000 distinct CDR3 sequences; 20% to 25% were seen once. These records were also assigned to another study, of T cells of mothers and their children.

Sequenced input: blood. The receptors originated from a boy younger than 18 in good health.

In this sample, this clonotype turned up many times. V usage is TRBV5-1 and J usage is TRBJ2-5; 10 nucleotides agree with TRBD2. The closer fit of TRBJ2-1 to the DNA end suggests the J call may be wrong. Germline CDR1 SGHRS, CDR2 YFSETQ. This CDR3 is built from 15 residues. The CDR3: CASSLELAGMGEQFF. The DNA for the CDR3 is TGCGCCAGCAGCTTGGAACTAGCGGGAATGGGTGAGCAGTTCTTC.

This clonotype was seen many times. The gene calls are TRBV9 and TRBJ2-7; 12 bases match TRBD2. The CDR3 spans 14 residues. V was clipped by 2 bases and J by 3 bases; unmatched bases: 0. The germline CDR1 and CDR2 sequences are SGDLS and YYNGEE. The CDR3 sequence is CASSVTSGSYEQYF. As DNA, the CDR3 is TGTGCCAGCAGCGTGACTAGCGGGAGCTACGAGCAGTACTTC.

The chain links TRBV6-6 to TRBJ2-5; no clear D gene. The V end lost 4 bases, the J end lost 5 bases, and 8 bases lay between the germline ends. The CDR3 extends over 12 amino acids. CDR1 is MNHNY, CDR2 SVGAGI, per germline (reference sequence). The CDR3 loop is CASSSDGETQYF. Here the CDR3 DNA reads TGTGCCAGCAGTTCCGACGGGGAGACCCAGTACTTC.

This chain connects TRBV11-2 to TRBJ2-3; 11 bases fit TRBD2. The CDR3 consists of 17 residues. J gave up 5 bases and V 2 bases, and 9 bases lay outside the gene matches. The germline V gene encodes CDR1 SGHAT and CDR2 FQNNGV. This chain's CDR3 is CASSLSPASGGKDTQYF. The CDR3 DNA follows: TGTGCCAGCAGCTTATCCCCGGCTAGCGGGGGGAAAGATACGCAGTATTTT.

The chain combines TRBV12-3 or TRBV12-4 with TRBJ2-1; 9 nucleotides line up with TRBD1. CDR3 length: 15 residues. J gave up 8 bases and V 7 bases, and 12 bases lay outside the gene matches. The CDR3 loop reads CASISGTGHLDEQFF. The CDR3 DNA reads as TGTGCCAGCATCTCCGGGACAGGGCATTTGGATGAGCAGTTCTTC.

CDR3 DNA: TGTGCCAGCAGTGAAGGGCAGGGGACAGATACGCAGTATTTT. Translation gives CASSEGQGTDTQYF. The J gene is TRBJ2-3, the V gene TRBV2; weak D call: TRBD1 (6 bases). Germline values: CDR1 SNHLY, CDR2 FYNNEI. The V gene lost 1 base and the J gene lost 3 bases, with 8 bases spanning the gap. This CDR3 is 14 amino acids long.

The V and J genes are TRBV29-1 and TRBJ2-5, with 7 bases identical to TRBD1. TRBJ2-7 matches the DNA end more closely, so the J call is doubtful. The CDR3 is 13 amino acids. CDR1 is SQVTM, CDR2 ANQGSEA, per germline. CDR3 protein: CSVAPQGTYEQYF. CDR3 nucleotide sequence: TGCAGCGTTGCACCACAGGGGACCTACGAGCAGTACTTC.

CDR3 in DNA: TGTGCCACCAGTGAAGGGACTAGCGGTCGGGATACGCAGTATTTT. Translating gives CATSEGTSGRDTQYF. V is TRBV24-1 and J is TRBJ2-3, with 11 bases aligning to TRBD2. Per germline, CDR1 KGHDR and CDR2 SFDVKD. The CDR3 extends over 15 amino acids. The ends lost 4 bases at V and 6 bases at J; junction bases unmatched: 5.

This clonotype was counted a few times. The chain employs TRBV9 and TRBJ1-2; no firm D call. CDR1 and CDR2 (germline): SGDLS, YYNGEE. Trimming pared 2 bases from V and 1 base from J, leaving 12 bases between. The CDR3 sequence is 15 residues long. The CDR3 bases are TGTGCCAGCAGCGTCAACATTTTCAGTAACTATGGCTACACCTTC. This sequence encodes CASSVNIFSNYGYTF.

This clonotype has a handful of counts. The genes are TRBV27 and TRBJ2-1; 8 bases align to TRBD1. The V gene's germline CDR1 is MNHEY and CDR2 SMNVEV (reference sequence). The CDR3 is 16 residues long. After removal of 2 bases from V and 3 bases from J, the junction contained 6 bases not matched to a gene. For the CDR3, the DNA is TGTGCCAGCAGTTTAGGGATACAGGGGGTCTACAATGAGCAGTTCTTC. It is translated as CASSLGIQGVYNEQFF.

CDR3 nucleotide sequence: TGTGCCAGCAGTGACCGGGAGGGCCGCACAGATACGCAGTATTTT. Translating it yields CASSDREGRTDTQYF. V gene TRBV2 combines with J gene TRBJ2-3; TRBD2 agrees at 8 bases. The trim removed 3 bases at V and 1 base at J, leaving 3 bases unmatched. This CDR3 comprises 15 residues. CDR1 SNHLY and CDR2 FYNNEI come from the germline V gene.

This clonotype appeared a few times. This sequence joins TRBV7-9 and TRBJ2-5, with 8 bases fitting TRBD2. The CDR3 runs 17 residues. After removal of 2 bases from V and 5 bases from J, the junction contained 13 bases not matched to a gene. CDR1 is SEHNR and CDR2 is FQNEAQ in the germline V gene (reference sequence). CDR3 loop: CASSLTVLGLAMETQYF. In nucleotides, the CDR3 is TGTGCCAGCAGCTTAACAGTGCTCGGACTAGCTATGGAGACCCAGTACTTC.

This chain links TRBV24-1 with TRBJ2-5, with TRBD2 as a possible D gene (6 bases). V was clipped by 2 bases and J by 5 bases, with 17 bases between them. CDR3 length equals 16 residues. Germline lookup yields CDR1 KGHDR and CDR2 SFDVKD. This CDR3 is CATSDSADGAGETQYF. The CDR3 DNA reads as TGTGCCACCAGTGATTCGGCCGACGGGGCGGGGGAGACCCAGTACTTC.

The chain couples TRBV27 to TRBJ2-1, with no clear D. Per the germline V gene, CDR1 is MNHEY and CDR2 is SMNVEV (reference sequence). The CDR3 covers 11 residues. V was pared by 6 bases and J by 5 bases, with 5 bases between. CDR3 DNA sequence: TGTGCCAGCAGACTTAACAATGAGCAGTTCTTC. Translation: CASRLNNEQFF.

V usage is TRBV28 and J usage is TRBJ2-7, with D unresolved. This CDR3 is 15 amino acids long. With 3 bases removed from V and 5 bases from J, the gap between germline ends came to 17 bases. Looked up from germline, CDR1 is MDHEN and CDR2 is SYDVKM. In nucleotides, the CDR3 is TGTGCCAGCAGTTTCAAACCATCCAGCCCCCACGAGCAGTACTTC. This encodes CASSFKPSSPHEQYF.

The rearrangement joins TRBV11-2 to TRBJ1-1, with D maybe TRBD1 (5 bases). Deletions cut 4 bases from V and 3 bases from J, with 18 bases between. This CDR3 is built from 16 residues. The germline V gene encodes CDR1 SGHAT and CDR2 FQNNGV. CDR3 nucleotides: TGTGCCAGCAGCTCGCCCCTCGGGGACGAGCACACTGAAGCTTTCTTT. Protein product: CASSSPLGDEHTEAFF.

The chain employs TRBV6-6 and TRBJ1-4, with TRBD1 matching 7 bases. Germline values: CDR1 MNHNY, CDR2 SVGAGI (reference sequence). The CDR3 sequence is 13 residues long. J was trimmed by 12 bases and V by 4 bases; bases with no gene match: 8. CDR3 residues: CASSSYHQGELFF. The CDR3 DNA reads TGTGCCAGCAGTTCGTACCACCAGGGGGAACTGTTTTTT.

The gene calls are TRBV7-8 and TRBJ1-6, with D perhaps matching TRBD1 (5 bases). The ends were cut back, 0 bases at V and 9 bases at J, with 12 bases in the middle. CDR3 length equals 15 residues. The germline V gene has CDR1 SGHVS and CDR2 FQNEAQ. In DNA, the CDR3 is TGTGCCAGCAGCTTAGCGCCAGGGTTCGGTTCACCCCTCCACTTT. Translating gives CASSLAPGFGSPLHF.

This chain joins TRBV27 and TRBJ1-4, with unresolved D. The CDR3 runs 14 residues. Per germline, CDR1 MNHEY and CDR2 SMNVEV (reference sequence). V lost 5 bases, J lost 8 bases, and 15 bases lay in between. CDR3 DNA: TGTGCCAGCAGTAACCGCGACAAGACCGAAAAACTGTTTTTT. Its translation is CASSNRDKTEKLFF.

At least ten counts were recorded for this clonotype. J is TRBJ2-7 and V is TRBV12-3 or TRBV12-4, with D possibly matching TRBD2 (6 bases). V was pared by 2 bases and J by 3 bases, with 8 bases between. This CDR3 is 13 amino acids long. The CDR3 protein is CASSLSEGYEQYF. CDR3 coding DNA: TGTGCCAGCAGTTTATCGGAGGGCTACGAGCAGTACTTC.

There are many counts of this clonotype. The CDR3 here is CASSQRGQVPEKLFF. The DNA for the CDR3 is TGCGCCAGCAGCCAAAGAGGGCAGGTTCCTGAAAAACTGTTTTTT. The chain employs TRBV4-1 and TRBJ1-4; no firm D call. Germline loops: CDR1 MGHRA, CDR2 YSYEKL. Between the trimmed V and J ends, which lost 2 bases and 7 bases, there was a span of 14 bases. This CDR3 has 15 residues.

This rearrangement joins TRBV7-9 to TRBJ1-1, with D unclear. Germline V CDR1 and CDR2: SEHNR, FQNEAQ (reference sequence). Trimming left V 3 bases short and J 6 bases short, with 11 bases between. The length of the CDR3 is 13 residues. The CDR3 coding sequence is TGTGCCAGCAGCTTGGCCCCAGGAGCTGAAGCTTTCTTT. Encoded protein: CASSLAPGAEAFF.

The rearrangement joins TRBV5-1 to TRBJ2-1; maybe TRBD2 (7 bases). The CDR3 contains 15 residues. Trimming cost V 3 bases and J 2 bases, with 12 bases left between them. The germline CDR1 and CDR2 sequences are SGHRS and YFSETQ. The CDR3 spells CASSWEGGTYNEQFF. CDR3 bases: TGCGCCAGCAGCTGGGAGGGGGGGACCTACAATGAGCAGTTCTTC.

The chain couples TRBV5-1 to TRBJ2-7; no reliable D call. V was pared by 0 bases and J by 5 bases, with 12 bases between. Germline V gene data show CDR1 as SGHRS and CDR2 as YFSETQ. CDR3 length: 14 amino acids. Here the CDR3 reads CASSLEVGGDEQYF. DNA for the CDR3: TGCGCCAGCAGCTTGGAAGTAGGTGGAGACGAGCAGTACTTC. The whole variable domain, filled in from reference TRBV5-1 and TRBJ2-7, reads KAGVTQTPRYLIKTRGQQVTLSCSPISGHRSVSWYQQTPGQGLQFLFEYFSETQRNKGNFPGRFSGRQFSNSRSEMNVSTLELGDSALYLCASSLEVGGDEQYFGPGTRLTVT.

The chain carries TRBV19 and TRBJ1-2; perhaps TRBD1 as D (6 bases). The ends were cut back, 6 bases at V and 4 bases at J, with 12 bases in the middle. The CDR3 sequence is 13 residues long. Germline assignment: CDR1 LNHDA and CDR2 SQIVND (reference sequence). CDR3 DNA sequence: TGTGCCAGTAGGATACAGGGAGGCTATGGCTACACCTTC. Its translation is CASRIQGGYGYTF.

The V call is TRBV27, the J call TRBJ1-1; 7 nucleotides match TRBD1. With V trimmed by 6 bases and J by 8 bases, 12 bases remained unmatched. Germline assignment: CDR1 MNHEY and CDR2 SMNVEV (reference sequence). The CDR3 consists of 14 residues. The chain's CDR3 is CASSPKTGPREAFF. DNA of the CDR3: TGTGCCAGCAGCCCTAAGACAGGGCCCAGAGAAGCTTTCTTT.

The chain links TRBV5-6 to TRBJ1-4; D unclear. V was cut by 2 bases and J by 10 bases, with 9 bases left in between. The CDR3 has 12 amino acids. Germline CDR1 and CDR2: SGHDT and YYEEEE. The CDR3 DNA follows: TGTGCCAGCAGCTTATGGGAGGGAAAACTGTTTTTT. Protein: CASSLWEGKLFF.

The CDR3 region is CSARDLGRGRGRETQYF. The DNA of the CDR3 is TGCAGTGCTAGAGATCTGGGGCGGGGACGGGGACGGGAGACCCAGTACTTC. The V and J genes are TRBV20-1 and TRBJ2-5, with a possible D match to TRBD2 (6 bases). The germline gives CDR1 DFQATT, CDR2 SNEGSKA (reference sequence). Trimming stripped 0 bases from V and 5 bases from J, with 22 bases between. This CDR3 spans 17 amino acids.

This clonotype appeared a few times. The V gene is TRBV11-2, the J gene TRBJ2-1, with 8 positions matching TRBD1. The CDR3 runs to 19 residues. Per the germline V gene, CDR1 is SGHAT and CDR2 is FQNNGV. V lost 5 bases and J lost 0; bases outside the gene matches: 15. Written as DNA, the CDR3 is TGTGCCAGCAGCCTTTTTCCGAGAGGACAGGGACCCTCCTACAATGAGCAGTTCTTC. Protein product: CASSLFPRGQGPSYNEQFF.

This sequence joins TRBV28 and TRBJ2-5; D might be TRBD2 (6 bases). The CDR3 is 16 amino acids. V lost 4 bases and J 2 bases, leaving 17 bases between the germline ends. Looked up from germline, CDR1 is MDHEN and CDR2 is SYDVKM. In DNA form, the CDR3 reads TGTGCCAGCAGTTCGCTAGCGAGGGTGGGGCAAGAGACCCAGTACTTC. This gives the protein CASSSLARVGQETQYF. The entire variable domain, with the rest obtained from reference TRBV28 and TRBJ2-5, is as follows: DVKVTQSSRYLVKRTGEKVFLECVQDMDHENMFWYRQDPGLGLRLIYFSYDVKMKEKGDIPEGYSVSREKKERFSLILESASTNQTSMYLCASSSLARVGQETQYFGPGTRLLVL.